What follows are 26 T cell receptor beta chains derived from one specimen sequenced in a study of T-cell reconstitution after alpha-beta-depleted transplantation in children. Preparing the TCRbeta library involved the use of unique molecular identifiers. TCRdb ran MiXCR on the PCR reads and lists one entry per CDR3 protein. This table has some 840,000 distinct CDR3 sequences, approximately 15% appearing once. Sequencing used PBMCs, mostly from graft donor cells, obtained 360 days after TCRalphabeta/CD19-depleted stem cell transplant. These receptors originate from a male patient younger than 18 who had a stem cell transplant for acute lymphoblastic leukemia, so the T cells may come from the graft donor.

This clonotype has a handful of counts. This sequence joins TRBV7-9 and TRBJ2-3, with a possible D match to TRBD2 (5 bases). V lost 5 bases and J lost 2, with 11 bases in between. The CDR3 runs 14 residues. CDR1 SEHNR and CDR2 FQNEAQ come from the germline V gene (reference sequence). CDR3 bases: TGTGCCAGCAGCCCCGTAGCGACCACAGATACGCAGTATTTT. This codes for CASSPVATTDTQYF.

This clonotype showed up many times. The V call is TRBV4-1, the J call TRBJ1-5; D is undetermined. This CDR3 has 11 residues. Germline V gene data show CDR1 as MGHRA and CDR2 as YSYEKL. Trimming removed 1 base from V and 13 bases from J, with 8 bases in between. CDR3 nucleotides: TGCGCCAGCAGCCAAGGAGGGAGGCAGCATTTT. Its protein is CASSQGGRQHF.

The sample holds a few counts of this clonotype. This rearrangement joins TRBV7-9 to TRBJ2-3; 10 bases line up with TRBD1. This CDR3 region has 15 residues. V lost 5 bases, J lost 3 bases, and 5 bases stayed unmatched. Germline lookup yields CDR1 SEHNR and CDR2 FQNEAQ (reference sequence). CDR3 loop: CASSPRDRGTDTQYF. In nucleotides, the CDR3 is TGTGCCAGCAGCCCTCGGGACAGGGGAACAGATACGCAGTATTTT.

V is TRBV3-1 and J is TRBJ2-1; 16 bases align to TRBD2. Trimming cost V 1 base and J 9 bases; bases outside gene matches: 9. Germline CDR1 and CDR2: LGHDT and YNNKEL (reference sequence). The length of the CDR3 is 18 residues. CDR3 DNA sequence: TGTGCCAGCAGCCAAGGGGGACTAGCGGGAGGGCCGCAGCCTGAGCAGTTCTTC. The encoded protein is CASSQGGLAGGPQPEQFF.

V gene TRBV20-1 combines with J gene TRBJ2-7; D gene unclear. There are 14 residues in the CDR3. Deletions cut 1 base from V and 0 bases from J, with 10 bases between. The V gene's germline CDR1 is DFQATT and CDR2 SNEGSKA (reference sequence). The CDR3 sequence: CSARARPISYEQYF. CDR3 sequence (DNA): TGCAGTGCTAGAGCCCGGCCCATCTCCTACGAGCAGTACTTC.

This clonotype was recorded many times. J is TRBJ2-3 and V is TRBV12-3 or TRBV12-4; TRBD2 might be the D (5 bases). V shed 8 bases and J shed 3 bases, with 18 bases lying between them. The CDR3 contains 15 residues. CDR3 protein: CASLSQARVTDTQYF. For the CDR3, the DNA is TGTGCCAGCCTTTCGCAAGCGCGGGTAACAGATACGCAGTATTTT.

This clonotype was seen more than once but under ten times. The chain employs TRBV7-9 and TRBJ2-7; 7 nucleotides match TRBD1. This CDR3 is 15 amino acids long. Trimming at V came to 3 bases and at J to 3 bases, leaving 8 bases not matched to a gene. Per germline, CDR1 SEHNR and CDR2 FQNEAQ (reference sequence). CDR3 nucleotides: TGTGCCAGCAGCTTTCCAGACAGGGTCGGCTACGAGCAGTACTTC. The encoded protein is CASSFPDRVGYEQYF. The full variable domain, in which reference TRBV7-9 and TRBJ2-7 provide the parts outside the CDR3, is DTGVSQNPRHKITKRGQNVTFRCDPISEHNRLYWYRQTLGQGPEFLTYFQNEAQLEKSRLLSDRFSAERPKGSFSTLEIQRTEQGDSAMYLCASSFPDRVGYEQYFGPGTRLTVT.

The genes are TRBV18 and TRBJ2-1, with a tentative D call TRBD2 (5 bases). Germline loops: CDR1 KGHSH, CDR2 LQKENI. The CDR3 extends over 16 amino acids. V lost 2 bases to trimming and J lost 6 bases, with 17 bases between them. The CDR3 protein is CASSPIPGSFGNEQFF. CDR3 bases: TGTGCCAGCTCACCAATCCCGGGATCCTTCGGCAATGAGCAGTTCTTC.

The chain links TRBV29-1 to TRBJ2-1; D is ambiguous. V lost 4 bases and J 7 bases, leaving 5 bases between the germline ends. This CDR3 has 10 residues. Germline CDR1 SQVTM, CDR2 ANQGSEA. CDR3 in amino acids: CSVAKNEQFF. CDR3 bases: TGCAGCGTTGCAAAAAATGAGCAGTTCTTC.

This clonotype was counted a few times. The CDR3 is CASSLDTVGGYTF. In nucleotides, the CDR3 is TGTGCCAGCAGTTTAGATACGGTGGGTGGCTACACCTTC. The chain uses TRBV12-3 or TRBV12-4 and TRBJ1-2, with D hard to call. The CDR3 runs 13 residues. Trimming took 1 base from V and 7 from J, leaving 10 bases between them.

The chain combines TRBV10-3 with TRBJ2-5, with 7 bases matching TRBD2. Per the germline V gene, CDR1 is ENHRY and CDR2 is SYGVKD. V shed 4 bases, J shed 2 bases, and the junction held 7 bases outside the gene matches. CDR3 length equals 15 residues. CDR3 region: CAISVIAGPQETQYF. As DNA, the CDR3 is TGTGCCATCAGTGTAATAGCGGGCCCGCAAGAGACCCAGTACTTC.

This rearrangement joins TRBV19 to TRBJ1-1; the D gene is possibly TRBD1 (5 bases). This CDR3 comprises 11 residues. CDR1 is LNHDA, CDR2 SQIVND, per germline (reference sequence). The ends were cut back, 9 bases at V and 8 bases at J, with 13 bases in the middle. DNA of the CDR3: TGTGCCAGCCAGGGAGGATGGGAAGCTTTCTTT. It encodes CASQGGWEAFF.

The V call is TRBV18, the J call TRBJ2-1; possible D gene TRBD1, 6 bases. Germline V CDR1 and CDR2: KGHSH, LQKENI. The CDR3 has 15 residues. The V gene lost 3 bases and the J gene lost 2 bases, with 11 bases spanning the gap. The CDR3 nucleotides are TGTGCCAGCTCACCCCAGGGGCAGACCTACAATGAGCAGTTCTTC. It encodes CASSPQGQTYNEQFF.

This clonotype occurred a few times. The CDR3 coding sequence is TGTGCCAGCAGTTTAAGGCCCTCCGAAACCCACGAGCAGTACTTC. This gives the protein CASSLRPSETHEQYF. The J gene is TRBJ2-7, the V gene TRBV12-3 or TRBV12-4; unclear D gene. Trimming shortened V by 2 bases and J by 5 bases, and 16 bases separated the two germline ends. This CDR3 spans 15 amino acids.

This clonotype has only a few counts. J is TRBJ2-1 and V is TRBV19; 10 bases align to TRBD2. CDR1 LNHDA and CDR2 SQIVND come from the germline V gene (reference sequence). With 5 bases clipped from V and 7 bases from J, the junction kept 14 bases outside the gene matches. The CDR3 loop spans 17 amino acids. CDR3 protein: CASSAELSGRARNEQFF. In DNA form, the CDR3 reads TGTGCCAGTAGTGCCGAGCTCAGCGGGAGGGCCCGAAATGAGCAGTTCTTC.

The chain employs TRBV7-6 and TRBJ1-3; perhaps TRBD1 as D (5 bases). V lost 2 bases and J lost 0, with 8 bases in between. Germline values: CDR1 SGHVS, CDR2 FNYEAQ. The length of the CDR3 is 15 residues. The CDR3 bases are TGTGCCAGCAGCTTACATGACAGCTCTGGAAACACCATATATTTT. Translated: CASSLHDSSGNTIYF.

This clonotype appeared many times. The rearrangement uses TRBV5-1 and TRBJ2-1; 7 bases map to TRBD1. The CDR3 runs to 16 residues. The germline V gene encodes CDR1 SGHRS and CDR2 YFSETQ. V lost 0 bases to trimming and J lost 4 bases; unmatched junction nucleotides: 7. For the CDR3, the DNA is TGCGCCAGCAGCTTGGGCCAGACAGGGTTTTACAATGAGCAGTTCTTC. Its translation: CASSLGQTGFYNEQFF.

This chain connects TRBV4-2 to TRBJ1-1; TRBD1 might be the D (5 bases). Germline V CDR1 and CDR2: LGHNA, YNFKEQ. The CDR3 has 13 residues. Trimming took 3 bases from V and 7 from J, leaving 12 bases between them. In DNA form, the CDR3 reads TGTGCCAGCAGCCAGACCAGGGAATTTGAAGCTTTCTTT. Protein product: CASSQTREFEAFF.

CDR3 sequence (DNA): TGTGCCACCGGGACTAGCGGGTACCCTAGCACAGATACGCAGTATTTT. This encodes CATGTSGYPSTDTQYF. The rearrangement joins TRBV19 to TRBJ2-3, with TRBD2 identical over 12 bases. CDR1 is LNHDA and CDR2 is SQIVND in the germline V gene (reference sequence). V trimming: 10 bases; J trimming: 0 bases; junction bases outside the gene matches: 8. This CDR3 is built from 16 residues.

The CDR3 is CASSTRQDTYEQYF. CDR3 coding DNA: TGTGCCAGCAGCACAAGACAGGATACCTACGAGCAGTACTTC. The gene calls are TRBV7-8 and TRBJ2-7; D is possibly TRBD1 (6 bases). CDR3 size: 14 residues. V lost 5 bases and J 2 bases, leaving 13 bases between the germline ends. From germline, CDR1 is SGHVS and CDR2 FQNEAQ.

This CDR3 reads CAISESIIPISFF. In DNA form, the CDR3 reads TGTGCCATCAGTGAGTCGATAATCCCCATCTCTTTCTTC. The chain joins TRBV10-3 to TRBJ2-1; the D is unclear. Germline-derived CDR1 and CDR2 are ENHRY and SYGVKD. The CDR3 runs to 13 residues. Trimming shortened V by 0 bases and J by 16 bases, and 16 bases separated the two germline ends.

This clonotype was seen more than once but under ten times. The chain links TRBV11-2 to TRBJ2-7; the D gene is possibly TRBD2 (7 bases). The V end lost 6 bases, the J end lost 3 bases, and 15 bases lay between the germline ends. The CDR3 spans 14 residues. The germline V gene has CDR1 SGHAT and CDR2 FQNNGV. CDR3 sequence: CASRWGGRNYEQYF. As DNA, the CDR3 is TGTGCCAGCAGGTGGGGGGGGCGGAACTACGAGCAGTACTTC.

J is TRBJ2-2 and V is TRBV25-1; no definite D call. Germline CDR1 MGHDK, CDR2 SYGVNS. The CDR3 runs to 11 residues. V lost 0 bases and J lost 7, with 0 bases in between. CDR3 coding DNA: TGTGCCAGCAGTGAATACGGGGAGCTGTTTTTT. This encodes CASSEYGELFF.

This clonotype has a handful of counts. The rearrangement uses TRBV10-3 and TRBJ1-1, with 7 positions matching TRBD1. The CDR3 totals 15 residues. The junction had 11 bases not matched to a gene; V was cut back by 5 bases and J by 5 bases. CDR1 and CDR2 (germline): ENHRY, SYGVKD. This chain's CDR3 is CAISQGGQPLTEAFF. The CDR3 coding sequence is TGTGCCATCAGTCAGGGGGGCCAACCTTTAACTGAAGCTTTCTTT.

This CDR3 reads CATTSSSNTGELFF. The CDR3 nucleotides are TGTGCCACCACTAGCAGCTCGAACACCGGGGAGCTGTTTTTT. This sequence joins TRBV7-9 and TRBJ2-2, with a weak D call TRBD2 (6 bases). CDR1 is SEHNR and CDR2 is FQNEAQ in the germline V gene (reference sequence). The length of the CDR3 is 14 residues. Trimming stripped 10 bases from V and 0 bases from J, with 12 bases between.

This clonotype has just a few counts. This chain connects TRBV18 to TRBJ2-1; D may be TRBD1 (5 bases). Trimming removed 2 bases at V and 5 bases at J, with 10 bases between. The CDR3 contains 14 residues. The germline V gene encodes CDR1 KGHSH and CDR2 LQKENI. The DNA of the CDR3 is TGTGCCAGCTCACCAAATTTAGGGGACAATGAGCAGTTCTTC. Translating gives CASSPNLGDNEQFF.